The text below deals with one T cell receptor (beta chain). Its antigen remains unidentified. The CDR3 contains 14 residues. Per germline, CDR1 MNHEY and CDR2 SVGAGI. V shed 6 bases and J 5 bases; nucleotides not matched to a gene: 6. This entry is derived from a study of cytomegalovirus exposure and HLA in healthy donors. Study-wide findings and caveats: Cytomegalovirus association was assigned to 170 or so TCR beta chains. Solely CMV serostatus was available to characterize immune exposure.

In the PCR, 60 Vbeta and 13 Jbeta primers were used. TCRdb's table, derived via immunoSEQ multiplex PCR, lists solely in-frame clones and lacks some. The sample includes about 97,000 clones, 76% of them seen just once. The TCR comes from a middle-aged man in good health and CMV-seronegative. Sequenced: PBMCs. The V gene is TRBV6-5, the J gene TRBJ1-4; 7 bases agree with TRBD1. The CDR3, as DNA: TGTGCCAGCAGACCTTTGGACAGGAATGAAAAACTGTTTTTT. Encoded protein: CASRPLDRNEKLFF.